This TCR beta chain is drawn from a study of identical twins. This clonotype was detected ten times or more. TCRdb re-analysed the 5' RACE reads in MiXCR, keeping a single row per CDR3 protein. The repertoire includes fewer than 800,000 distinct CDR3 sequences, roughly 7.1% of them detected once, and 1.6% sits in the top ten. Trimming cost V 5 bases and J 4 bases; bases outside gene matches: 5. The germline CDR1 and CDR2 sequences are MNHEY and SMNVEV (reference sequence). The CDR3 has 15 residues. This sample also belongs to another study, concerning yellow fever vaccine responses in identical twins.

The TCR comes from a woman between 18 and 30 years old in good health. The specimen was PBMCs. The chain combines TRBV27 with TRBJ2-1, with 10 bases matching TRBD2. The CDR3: CASSKAGGPYNEQFF. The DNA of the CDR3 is TGTGCCAGCAGTAAAGCGGGGGGGCCTTACAATGAGCAGTTCTTC.